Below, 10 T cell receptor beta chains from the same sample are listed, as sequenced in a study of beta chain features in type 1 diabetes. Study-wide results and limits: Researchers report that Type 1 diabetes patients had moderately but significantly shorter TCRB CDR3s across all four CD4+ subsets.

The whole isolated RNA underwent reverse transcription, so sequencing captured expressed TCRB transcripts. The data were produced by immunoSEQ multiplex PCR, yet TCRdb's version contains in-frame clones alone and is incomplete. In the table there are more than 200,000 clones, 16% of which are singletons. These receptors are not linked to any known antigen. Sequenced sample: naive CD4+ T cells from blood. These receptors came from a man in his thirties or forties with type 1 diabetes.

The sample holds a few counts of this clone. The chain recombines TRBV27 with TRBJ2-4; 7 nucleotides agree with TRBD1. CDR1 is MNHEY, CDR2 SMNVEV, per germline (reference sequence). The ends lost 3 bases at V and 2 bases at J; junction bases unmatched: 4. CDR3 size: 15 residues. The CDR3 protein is CASSFGTASKNIQYF. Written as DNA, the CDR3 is TGTGCCAGCAGTTTTGGGACAGCCTCCAAAAACATTCAGTACTTC.

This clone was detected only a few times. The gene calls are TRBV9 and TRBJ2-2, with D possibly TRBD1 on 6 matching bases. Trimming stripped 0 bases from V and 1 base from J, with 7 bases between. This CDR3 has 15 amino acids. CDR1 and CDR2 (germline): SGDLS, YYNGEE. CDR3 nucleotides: TGTGCCAGCAGCGTAGGGACAGTGAACACCGGGGAGCTGTTTTTT. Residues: CASSVGTVNTGELFF.

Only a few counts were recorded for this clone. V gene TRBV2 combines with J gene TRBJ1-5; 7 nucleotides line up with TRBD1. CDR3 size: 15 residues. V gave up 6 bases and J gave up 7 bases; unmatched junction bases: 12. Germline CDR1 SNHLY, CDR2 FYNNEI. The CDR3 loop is CASSPDDLQGQPQHF. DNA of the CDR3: TGTGCCAGCAGCCCCGATGACTTACAGGGGCAGCCCCAGCATTTT. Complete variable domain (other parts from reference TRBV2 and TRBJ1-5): EPEVTQTPSHQVTQMGQEVILRCVPISNHLYFYWYRQILGQKVEFLVSFYNNEISEKSEIFDDQFSVERPDGSNFTLKIRSTKLEDSAMYFCASSPDDLQGQPQHFGDGTRLSIL.

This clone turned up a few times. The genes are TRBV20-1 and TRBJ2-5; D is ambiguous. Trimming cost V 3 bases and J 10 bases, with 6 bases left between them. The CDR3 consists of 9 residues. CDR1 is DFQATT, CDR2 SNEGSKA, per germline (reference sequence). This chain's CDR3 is CSASPGQYF. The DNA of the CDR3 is TGCAGTGCTAGTCCTGGCCAGTACTTC.

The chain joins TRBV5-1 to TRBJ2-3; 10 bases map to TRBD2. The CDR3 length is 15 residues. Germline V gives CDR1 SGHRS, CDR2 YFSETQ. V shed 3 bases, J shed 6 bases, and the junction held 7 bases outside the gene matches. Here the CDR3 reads CASSSQREGRDTQYF. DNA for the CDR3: TGCGCCAGCAGCTCTCAGCGGGAGGGCCGGGATACGCAGTATTTT.

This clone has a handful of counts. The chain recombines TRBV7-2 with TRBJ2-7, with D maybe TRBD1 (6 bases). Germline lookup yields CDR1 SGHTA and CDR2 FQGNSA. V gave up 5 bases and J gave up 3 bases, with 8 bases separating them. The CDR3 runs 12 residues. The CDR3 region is CASSAQGYEQYF. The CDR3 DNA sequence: TGTGCCAGCAGCGCACAGGGCTACGAGCAGTACTTC.

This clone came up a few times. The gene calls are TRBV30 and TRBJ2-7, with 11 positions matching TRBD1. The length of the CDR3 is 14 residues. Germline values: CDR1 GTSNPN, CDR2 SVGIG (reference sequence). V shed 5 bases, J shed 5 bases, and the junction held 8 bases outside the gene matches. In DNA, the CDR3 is TGTGCCTGGGGTATTGGACAGGGGGCCAACGAGCAGTACTTC. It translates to CAWGIGQGANEQYF.

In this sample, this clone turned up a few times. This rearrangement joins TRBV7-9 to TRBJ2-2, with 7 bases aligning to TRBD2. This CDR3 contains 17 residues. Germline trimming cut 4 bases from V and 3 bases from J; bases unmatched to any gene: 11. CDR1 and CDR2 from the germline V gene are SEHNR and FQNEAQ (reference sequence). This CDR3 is CASSSSLTSSYTGELFF. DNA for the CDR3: TGTGCCAGCAGCTCCTCCCTGACTAGCTCATACACCGGGGAGCTGTTTTTT. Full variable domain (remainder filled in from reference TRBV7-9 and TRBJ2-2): DTGVSQNPRHKITKRGQNVTFRCDPISEHNRLYWYRQTLGQGPEFLTYFQNEAQLEKSRLLSDRFSAERPKGSFSTLEIQRTEQGDSAMYLCASSSSLTSSYTGELFFGEGSRLTVL.

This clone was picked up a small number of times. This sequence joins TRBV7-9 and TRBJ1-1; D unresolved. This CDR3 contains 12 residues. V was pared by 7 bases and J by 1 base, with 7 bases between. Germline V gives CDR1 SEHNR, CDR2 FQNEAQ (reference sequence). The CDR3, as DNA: TGTGCCAGCATGGCGGGGAACACTGAAGCTTTCTTT. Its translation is CASMAGNTEAFF.

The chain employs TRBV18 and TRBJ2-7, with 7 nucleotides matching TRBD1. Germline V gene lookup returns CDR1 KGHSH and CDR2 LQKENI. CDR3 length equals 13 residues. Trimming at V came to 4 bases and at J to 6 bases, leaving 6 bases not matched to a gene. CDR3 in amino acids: CASSLGQVLEQYF. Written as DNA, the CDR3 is TGTGCCAGCTCACTAGGACAGGTCCTCGAGCAGTACTTC.